This paragraph reports one TCR beta chain. The repertoire was sequenced with immunoSEQ multiplex PCR; TCRdb's copy has only in-frame clones and lacks some. Here the sample spans tens of thousands of clones, 60% to 80% being singletons. This sample is part of a study of blood T cell repertoires in COVID-19. Study-level background: COVID-19 samples collected from the United States, Italy and Spain covered acute and convalescent phases. PBMCs, B-cell-depleted T cells, or T cells were the source of the cDNA or gDNA that made up the material.

This CDR3 contains 17 residues. Germline CDR1 and CDR2: SEHNR and FQNEAQ (reference sequence). With 4 bases clipped from V and 4 bases from J, the junction kept 9 bases outside the gene matches. The origin of this receptor is a human donor in a cohort sampled during active COVID-19. The chain links TRBV7-9 to TRBJ2-6; 8 positions match TRBD1. The sequencing input was peripheral blood. The CDR3 region is CASSSSRDRNGANVLTF. In nucleotides, the CDR3 is TGTGCCAGCAGCTCGTCCCGGGACAGGAACGGGGCCAACGTCCTGACTTTC.